Described below is a single TCR beta chain sequence and its context. Antigen specificity is unknown. This entry belongs to a study of blood T cells in healthy people across ages. General observations from the study: From one million sequenced T cells, diversity estimates were lower bounds.

The CDR3 covers 16 residues. The germline CDR1 and CDR2 sequences are LNHDA and SQIVND (reference sequence). Primers used in a second PCR of about 6 to 11 cycles were a sample-barcoded 5' primer and a J-beta primer mix. TCRdb recomputed calls from the 5' RACE reads with MiXCR, one row per CDR3 protein. The sample shows some 700,000 distinct CDR3 sequences, about 24% of them seen only once. The chain combines TRBV19 with TRBJ2-7; TRBD2 matches at 9 bases. The J call may not be correct, given that the DNA end is closer to TRBJ2-5. Sample: blood. The clonotype originates from an older man in good health. CDR3 amino acids: CASSIDFSGSQETQYF. The CDR3 coding sequence is TGTGCCAGTAGTATCGACTTTAGCGGGAGCCAAGAGACCCAGTACTTC.